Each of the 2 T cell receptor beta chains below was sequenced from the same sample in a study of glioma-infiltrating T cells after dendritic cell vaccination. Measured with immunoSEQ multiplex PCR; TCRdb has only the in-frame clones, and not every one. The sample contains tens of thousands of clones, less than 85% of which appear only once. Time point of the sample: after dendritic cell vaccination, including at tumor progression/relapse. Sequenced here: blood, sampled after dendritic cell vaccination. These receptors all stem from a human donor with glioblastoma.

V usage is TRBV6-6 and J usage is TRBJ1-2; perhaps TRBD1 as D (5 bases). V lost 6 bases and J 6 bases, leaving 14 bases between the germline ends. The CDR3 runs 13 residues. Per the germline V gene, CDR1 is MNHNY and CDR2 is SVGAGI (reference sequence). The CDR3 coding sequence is TGTGCCAGCAGCTCCGACAGAAACGATGGCTACACCTTC. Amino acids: CASSSDRNDGYTF.

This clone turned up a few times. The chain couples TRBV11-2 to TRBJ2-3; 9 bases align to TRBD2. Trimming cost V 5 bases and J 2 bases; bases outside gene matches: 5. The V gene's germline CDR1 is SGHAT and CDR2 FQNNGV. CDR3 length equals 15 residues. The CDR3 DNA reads TGTGCCAGCAGCGTTAGCGGGAGCCCCACAGATACGCAGTATTTT. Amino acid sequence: CASSVSGSPTDTQYF.